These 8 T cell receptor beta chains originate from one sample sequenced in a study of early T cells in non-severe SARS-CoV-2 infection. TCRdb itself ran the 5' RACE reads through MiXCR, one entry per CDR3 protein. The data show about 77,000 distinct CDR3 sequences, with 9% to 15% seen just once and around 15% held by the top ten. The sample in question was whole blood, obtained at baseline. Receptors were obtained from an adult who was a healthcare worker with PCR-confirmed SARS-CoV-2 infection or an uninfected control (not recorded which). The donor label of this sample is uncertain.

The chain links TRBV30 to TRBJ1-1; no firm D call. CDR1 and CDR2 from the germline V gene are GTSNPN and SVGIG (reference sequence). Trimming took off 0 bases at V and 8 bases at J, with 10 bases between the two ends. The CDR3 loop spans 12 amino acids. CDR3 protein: CAWSVSPREAFF. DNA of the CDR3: TGTGCCTGGAGTGTTTCCCCCAGGGAAGCTTTCTTT.

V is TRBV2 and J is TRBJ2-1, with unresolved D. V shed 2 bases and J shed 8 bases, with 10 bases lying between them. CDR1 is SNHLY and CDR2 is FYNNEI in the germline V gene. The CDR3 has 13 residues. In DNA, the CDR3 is TGTGCCAGCAGTGAATTTCGAGGCGATGAGCAGTTCTTC. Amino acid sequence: CASSEFRGDEQFF.

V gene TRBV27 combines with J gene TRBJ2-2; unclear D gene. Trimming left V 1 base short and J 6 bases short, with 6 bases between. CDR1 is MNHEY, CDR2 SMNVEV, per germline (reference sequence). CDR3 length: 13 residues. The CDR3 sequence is CASSLWNAGELFF. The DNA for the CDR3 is TGTGCCAGCAGTTTATGGAATGCCGGGGAGCTGTTTTTT.

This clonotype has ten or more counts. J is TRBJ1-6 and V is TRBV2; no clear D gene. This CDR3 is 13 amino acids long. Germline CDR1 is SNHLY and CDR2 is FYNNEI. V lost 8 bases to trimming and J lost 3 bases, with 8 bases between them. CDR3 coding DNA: TGTGCCAGCGCCGATTACTATAATTCACCCCTCCACTTT. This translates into CASADYYNSPLHF.

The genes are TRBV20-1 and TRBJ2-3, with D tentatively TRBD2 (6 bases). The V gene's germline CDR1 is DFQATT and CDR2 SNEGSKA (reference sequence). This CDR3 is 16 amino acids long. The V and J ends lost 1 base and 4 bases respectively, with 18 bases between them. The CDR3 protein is CSARATPPGLSDTQYF. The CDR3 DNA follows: TGCAGTGCTAGAGCTACCCCACCGGGACTTTCAGATACGCAGTATTTT.

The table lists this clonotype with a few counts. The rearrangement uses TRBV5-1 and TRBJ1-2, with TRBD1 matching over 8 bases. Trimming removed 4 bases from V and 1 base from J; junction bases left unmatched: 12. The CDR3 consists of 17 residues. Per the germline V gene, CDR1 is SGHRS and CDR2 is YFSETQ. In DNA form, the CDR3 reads TGCGCCAGCAGCGCGACCAGCCTGACAGGGGATAACTATGGCTACACCTTC. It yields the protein CASSATSLTGDNYGYTF.

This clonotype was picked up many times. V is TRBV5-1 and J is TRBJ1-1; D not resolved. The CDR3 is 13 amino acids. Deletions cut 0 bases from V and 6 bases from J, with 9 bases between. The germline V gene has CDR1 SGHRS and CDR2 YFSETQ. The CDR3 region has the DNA TGCGCCAGCAGCTTGGTGTCTGGCGCTGAAGCTTTCTTT. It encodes CASSLVSGAEAFF.

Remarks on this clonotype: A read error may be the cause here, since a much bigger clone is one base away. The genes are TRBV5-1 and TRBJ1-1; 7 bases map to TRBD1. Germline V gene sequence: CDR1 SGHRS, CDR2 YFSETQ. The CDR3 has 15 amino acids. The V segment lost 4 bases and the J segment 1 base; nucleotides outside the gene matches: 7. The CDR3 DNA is TGCGCCAGCAGCCCCTGGGACAGATCGAACACTGAAGCTTTCTTT. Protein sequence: CASSPWDRSNTEAFF.